What follows describes a single TCR beta chain. Its antigen is as yet unknown. This may stem from a read error, because a much larger clone lies one nucleotide away. This specimen belongs to a study of molecular identifiers for immune sequencing clone quantification. Methods described previously, with TCR primers listed, were used for bulk TCR libraries. TCRdb called the PCR reads again in MiXCR, with one record for every CDR3 protein. The sample lists 460,000 or so distinct CDR3 sequences, around 21% occurring once. V lost 8 bases and J lost 2; bases outside the gene matches: 7. The CDR3 consists of 14 residues. Study findings and constraints: In naive cells, under 1% of molecules belonged to clones above 20 RNA copies, against over 97% in effector cells. Spike-in Jurkat TCR RNA from a single cell reportedly registered among approximately 1.1 million naive cells.

Sequenced material: naive CD8+ T cells from blood, with Jurkat cell RNA spiked in. Subset given: FACS-sorted CD8+CD4-CCR7+CD45RA+ naive T cells. J is TRBJ2-3 and V is TRBV5-3; 8 bases map to TRBD2. TRBV5-3 has ORF status, its function being uncertain. The receptor was derived from a human donor in good health. Some libraries in this study had Jurkat cell RNA spiked in. The CDR3 sequence: CASGLAGYTDTQYF. CDR3 DNA: TGTGCCAGCGGTTTAGCGGGGTACACAGATACGCAGTATTTT.